Here is one T cell receptor beta chain with its context. What it recognizes is unknown. V gave up 7 bases and J gave up 5 bases, with 12 bases separating them. CDR3 length: 13 residues. Notes on the study in general: In terms of TCR gene usage, tumor memory CD4+ T cells clustered together with blood and lymph node memory CD4+ cells, as well as with lymph node naive CD4+ cells.

One entry per CDR3 protein results from TCRdb running MiXCR on the 5' RACE reads. The data hold about 32,000 distinct CDR3 sequences, with around 22% observed a single time. Sequencing used memory CD4+ T cells sorted from blood. Indicated subset: memory CD4+ T cells, CD4+CD45RO+CD25-. The rearrangement links TRBV12-3 or TRBV12-4 to TRBJ2-1; D may be TRBD1 or TRBD2 (5 bases each). The TCR originated in a female donor with breast cancer. The CDR3 DNA is TGTGCCAGCACCTGGGACGTAGACAATGAGCAGTTCTTC. It specifies CASTWDVDNEQFF.